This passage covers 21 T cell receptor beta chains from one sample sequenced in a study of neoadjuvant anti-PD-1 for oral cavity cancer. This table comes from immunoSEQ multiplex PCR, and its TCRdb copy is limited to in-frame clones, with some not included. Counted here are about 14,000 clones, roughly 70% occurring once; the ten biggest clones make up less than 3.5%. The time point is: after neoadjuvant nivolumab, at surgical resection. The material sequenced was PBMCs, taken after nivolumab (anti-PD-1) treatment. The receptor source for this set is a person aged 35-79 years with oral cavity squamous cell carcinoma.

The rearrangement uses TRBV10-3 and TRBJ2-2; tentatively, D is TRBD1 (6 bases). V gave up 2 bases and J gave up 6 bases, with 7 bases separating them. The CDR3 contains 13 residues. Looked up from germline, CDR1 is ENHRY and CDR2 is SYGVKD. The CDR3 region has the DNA TGTGCCATCAGTGAGGGGACACCCGGGGAGCTGTTTTTT. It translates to CAISEGTPGELFF.

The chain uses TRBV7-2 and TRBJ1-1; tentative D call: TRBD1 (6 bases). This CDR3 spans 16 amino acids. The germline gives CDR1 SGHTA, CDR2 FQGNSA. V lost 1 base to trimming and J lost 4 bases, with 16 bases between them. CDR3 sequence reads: CASSLVGQGSTTEAFF. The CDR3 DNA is TGTGCCAGCAGCTTAGTAGGGCAGGGGTCGACCACTGAAGCTTTCTTT. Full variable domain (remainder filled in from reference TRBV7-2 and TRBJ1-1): GAGVSQSPSNKVTEKGKDVELRCDPISGHTALYWYRQSLGQGLEFLIYFQGNSAPDKSGLPSDRFSAERTGGSVSTLTIQRTQQEDSAVYLCASSLVGQGSTTEAFFGQGTRLTVV.

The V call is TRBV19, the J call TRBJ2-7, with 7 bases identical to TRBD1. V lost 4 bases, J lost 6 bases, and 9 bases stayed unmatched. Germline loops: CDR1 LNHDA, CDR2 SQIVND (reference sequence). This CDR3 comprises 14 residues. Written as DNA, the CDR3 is TGTGCCAGTAGTAAACGACAGGGAGATTTCGAGCAGTACTTC. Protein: CASSKRQGDFEQYF.

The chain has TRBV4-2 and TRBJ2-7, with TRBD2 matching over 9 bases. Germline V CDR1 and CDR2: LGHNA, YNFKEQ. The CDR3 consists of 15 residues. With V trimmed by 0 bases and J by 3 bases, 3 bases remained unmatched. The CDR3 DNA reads TGTGCCAGCAGCCAAGACCTAGCGGGGCTCTACGAGCAGTACTTC. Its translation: CASSQDLAGLYEQYF.

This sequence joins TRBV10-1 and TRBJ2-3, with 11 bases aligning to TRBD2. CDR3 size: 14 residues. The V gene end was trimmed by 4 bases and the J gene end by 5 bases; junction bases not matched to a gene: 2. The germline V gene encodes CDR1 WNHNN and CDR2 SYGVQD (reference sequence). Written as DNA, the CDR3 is TGCGCCAGCAGTGGCCTAGCGGGAGGAGATACGCAGTATTTT. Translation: CASSGLAGGDTQYF.

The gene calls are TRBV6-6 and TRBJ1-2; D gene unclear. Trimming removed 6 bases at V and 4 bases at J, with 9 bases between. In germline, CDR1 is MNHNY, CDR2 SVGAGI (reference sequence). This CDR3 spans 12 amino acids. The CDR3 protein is CASSPAAYGYTF. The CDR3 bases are TGTGCCAGCAGCCCCGCGGCCTATGGCTACACCTTC.

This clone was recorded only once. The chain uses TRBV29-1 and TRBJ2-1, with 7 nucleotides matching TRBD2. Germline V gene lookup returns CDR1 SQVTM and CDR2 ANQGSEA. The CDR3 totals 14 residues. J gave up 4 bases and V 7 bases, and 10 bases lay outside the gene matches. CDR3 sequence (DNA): TGCAGCGCTACCGGGACTACTCTTTACAATGAGCAGTTCTTC. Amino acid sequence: CSATGTTLYNEQFF.

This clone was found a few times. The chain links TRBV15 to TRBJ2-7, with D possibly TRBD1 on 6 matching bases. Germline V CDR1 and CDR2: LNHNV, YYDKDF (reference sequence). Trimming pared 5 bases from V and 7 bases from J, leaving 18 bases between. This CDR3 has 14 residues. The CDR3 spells CATSRQVSTGEQYF. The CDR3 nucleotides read TGTGCCACCAGCCGACAGGTGTCGACGGGTGAGCAGTACTTC.

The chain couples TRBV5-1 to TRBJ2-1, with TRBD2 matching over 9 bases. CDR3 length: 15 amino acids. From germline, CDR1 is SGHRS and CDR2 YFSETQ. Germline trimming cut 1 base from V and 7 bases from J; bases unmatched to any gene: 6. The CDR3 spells CASSLPGLAGNEQFF. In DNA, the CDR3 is TGCGCCAGCAGCTTGCCAGGGCTAGCGGGAAATGAGCAGTTCTTC.

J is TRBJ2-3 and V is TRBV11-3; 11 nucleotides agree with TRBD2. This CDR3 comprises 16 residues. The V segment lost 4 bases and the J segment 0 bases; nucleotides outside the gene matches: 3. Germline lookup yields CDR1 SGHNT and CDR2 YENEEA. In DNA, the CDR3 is TGTGCCAGCAGCTCCGGGACTAGCGGTAGCACAGATACGCAGTATTTT. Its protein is CASSSGTSGSTDTQYF.

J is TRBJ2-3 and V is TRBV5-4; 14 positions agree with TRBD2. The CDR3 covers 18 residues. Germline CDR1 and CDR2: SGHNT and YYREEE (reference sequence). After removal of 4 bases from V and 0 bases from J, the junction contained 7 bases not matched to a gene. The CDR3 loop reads CASSRGLAGEGSTDTQYF. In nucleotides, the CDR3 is TGTGCCAGCAGCCGGGGACTAGCGGGAGAAGGCAGCACAGATACGCAGTATTTT.

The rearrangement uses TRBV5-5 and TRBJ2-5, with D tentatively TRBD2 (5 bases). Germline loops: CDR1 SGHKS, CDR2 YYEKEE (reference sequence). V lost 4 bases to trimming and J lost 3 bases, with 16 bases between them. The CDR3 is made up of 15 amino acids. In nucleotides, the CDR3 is TGTGCCAGCAGCCCGACTGGTACGAGGGAAGAGACCCAGTACTTC. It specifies CASSPTGTREETQYF.

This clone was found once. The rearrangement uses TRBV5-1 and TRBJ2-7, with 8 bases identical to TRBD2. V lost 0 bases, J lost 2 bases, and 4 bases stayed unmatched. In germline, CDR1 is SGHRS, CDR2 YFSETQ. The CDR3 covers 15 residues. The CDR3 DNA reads TGCGCCAGCAGCTTGGGAGGTAGCGGGACCTACGAGCAGTACTTC. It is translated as CASSLGGSGTYEQYF.

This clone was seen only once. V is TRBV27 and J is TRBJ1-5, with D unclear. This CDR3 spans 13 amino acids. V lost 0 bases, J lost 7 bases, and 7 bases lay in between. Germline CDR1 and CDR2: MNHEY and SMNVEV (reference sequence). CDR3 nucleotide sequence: TGTGCCAGCAGTTTATCTATTGGCCAGCCCCAGCATTTT. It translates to CASSLSIGQPQHF.

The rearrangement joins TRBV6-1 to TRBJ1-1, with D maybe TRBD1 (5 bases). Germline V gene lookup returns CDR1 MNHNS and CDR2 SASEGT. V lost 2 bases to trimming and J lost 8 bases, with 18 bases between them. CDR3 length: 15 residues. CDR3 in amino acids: CASSEWSGGREEAFF. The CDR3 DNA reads TGTGCCAGCAGTGAATGGAGCGGGGGACGAGAGGAAGCTTTCTTT.

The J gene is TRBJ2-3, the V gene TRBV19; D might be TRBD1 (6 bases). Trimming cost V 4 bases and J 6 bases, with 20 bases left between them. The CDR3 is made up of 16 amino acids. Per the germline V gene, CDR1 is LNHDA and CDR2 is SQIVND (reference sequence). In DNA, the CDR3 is TGTGCCAGTAGTACTCCTGACAGGCTAAGGGGGGATACGCAGTATTTT. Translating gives CASSTPDRLRGDTQYF.

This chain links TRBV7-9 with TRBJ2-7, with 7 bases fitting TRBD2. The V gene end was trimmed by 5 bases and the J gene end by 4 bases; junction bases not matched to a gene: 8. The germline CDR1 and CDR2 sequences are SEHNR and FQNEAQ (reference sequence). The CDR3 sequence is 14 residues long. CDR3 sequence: CASSHRDYTYEQYF. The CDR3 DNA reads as TGTGCCAGCAGCCACCGGGACTATACTTACGAGCAGTACTTC.

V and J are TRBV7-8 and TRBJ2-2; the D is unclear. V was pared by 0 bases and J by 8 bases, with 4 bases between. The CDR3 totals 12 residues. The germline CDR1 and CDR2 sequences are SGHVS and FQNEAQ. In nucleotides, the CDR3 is TGTGCCAGCAGCTTAGCGGTTGGGGAGCTGTTTTTT. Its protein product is CASSLAVGELFF.

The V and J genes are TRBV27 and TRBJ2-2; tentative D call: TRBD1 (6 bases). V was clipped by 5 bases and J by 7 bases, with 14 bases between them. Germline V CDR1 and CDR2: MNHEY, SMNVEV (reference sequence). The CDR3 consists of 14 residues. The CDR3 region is CASSLLLQGGELFF. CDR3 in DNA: TGTGCCAGCAGTCTCCTCCTACAGGGCGGGGAGCTGTTTTTT.

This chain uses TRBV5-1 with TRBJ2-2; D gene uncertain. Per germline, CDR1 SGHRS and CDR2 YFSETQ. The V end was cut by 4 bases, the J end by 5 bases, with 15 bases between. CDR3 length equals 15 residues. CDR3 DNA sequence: TGCGCCAGCAGCCCAGGTGGTTTGGAGACCGGGGAGCTGTTTTTT. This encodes CASSPGGLETGELFF.

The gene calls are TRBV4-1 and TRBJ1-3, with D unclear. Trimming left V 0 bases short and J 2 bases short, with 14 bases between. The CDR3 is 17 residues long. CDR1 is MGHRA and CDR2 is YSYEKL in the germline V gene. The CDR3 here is CASSQDTPRGPGNTIYF. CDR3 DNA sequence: TGCGCCAGCAGCCAAGATACCCCGCGCGGCCCTGGAAACACCATATATTTT.